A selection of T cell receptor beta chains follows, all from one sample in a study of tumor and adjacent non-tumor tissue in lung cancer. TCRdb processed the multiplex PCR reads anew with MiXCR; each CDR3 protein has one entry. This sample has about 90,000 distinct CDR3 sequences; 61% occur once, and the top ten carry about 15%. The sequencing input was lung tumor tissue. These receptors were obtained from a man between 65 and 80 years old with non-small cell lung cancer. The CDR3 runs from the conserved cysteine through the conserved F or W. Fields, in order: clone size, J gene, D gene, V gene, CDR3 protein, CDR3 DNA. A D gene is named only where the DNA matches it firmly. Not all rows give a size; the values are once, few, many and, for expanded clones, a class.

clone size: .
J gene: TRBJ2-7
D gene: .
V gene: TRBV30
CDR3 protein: CAWKVSASLQYF
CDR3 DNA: TGTGCCTGGAAGGTCTCAGCATCGCTGCAGTACTTC

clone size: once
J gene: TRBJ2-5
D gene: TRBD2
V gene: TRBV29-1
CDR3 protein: CSAIWTSGGLQETRYF
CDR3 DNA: TGCAGCGCAATTTGGACTAGCGGGGGCCTCCAAGAGACCCGGTACTTC

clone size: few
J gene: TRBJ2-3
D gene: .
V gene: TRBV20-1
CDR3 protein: CSAIKGQTQYF
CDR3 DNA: TGCAGTGCTATCAAGGGGCAAACGCAGTATTTT

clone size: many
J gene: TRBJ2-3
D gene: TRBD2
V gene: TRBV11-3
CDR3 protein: CASSLQGGRVGDTQYF
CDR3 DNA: TGTGCCAGCAGCTTACAGGGCGGGAGGGTCGGAGATACGCAGTATTTT

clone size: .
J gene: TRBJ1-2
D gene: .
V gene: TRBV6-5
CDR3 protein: CAIIRISGRSGGYTF
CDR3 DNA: TGTGCCATCATCCGTATATCCGGTCGGTCGGGCGGCTACACCTTC

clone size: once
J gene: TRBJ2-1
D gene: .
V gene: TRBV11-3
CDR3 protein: CAISVRDKVNEQFF
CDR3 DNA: TGTGCCATCAGCGTCCGGGACAAGGTTAATGAGCAGTTCTTC

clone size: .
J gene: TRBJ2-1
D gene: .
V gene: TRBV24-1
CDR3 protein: CATSDPKIGSYNERFF
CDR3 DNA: TGTGCCACCAGTGATCCCAAGATCGGTTCCTACAATGAGCGGTTCTTC

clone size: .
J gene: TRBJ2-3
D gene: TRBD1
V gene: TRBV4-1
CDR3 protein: CTSSRSPGQGGGTDTQYF
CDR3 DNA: TGCACCAGCAGCCGCTCCCCGGGACAGGGAGGGGGCACAGATACGCAGTATTTT

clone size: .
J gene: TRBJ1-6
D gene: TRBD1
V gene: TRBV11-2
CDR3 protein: CASSLMWTGTSPLHF
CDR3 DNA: TGTGCCAGCAGCTTAATGTGGACAGGGACCTCACCCCTCCACTTT

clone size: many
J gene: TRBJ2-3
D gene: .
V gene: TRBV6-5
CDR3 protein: CASSYSQRPDTQYF
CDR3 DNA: TGTGCCAGCAGTTACTCGCAGAGGCCAGATACGCAGTATTTT

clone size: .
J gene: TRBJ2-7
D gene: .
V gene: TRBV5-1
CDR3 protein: CASGQDPGTVAYGQYF
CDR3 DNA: TGCGCCAGCGGTCAGGACCCTGGGACGGTTGCCTACGGGCAGTACTTC

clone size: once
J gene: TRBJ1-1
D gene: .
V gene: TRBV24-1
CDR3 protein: CATSDSTRVGYTEAFF
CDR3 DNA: TGTGCCACCAGTGATTCGACACGGGTCGGGTACACTGAAGCTTTCTTT

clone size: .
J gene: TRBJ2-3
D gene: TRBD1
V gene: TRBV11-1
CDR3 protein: CVSSPDREPDTQYF
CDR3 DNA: TGTGTCAGCAGCCCGGACAGGGAGCCAGATACGCAGTATTTT

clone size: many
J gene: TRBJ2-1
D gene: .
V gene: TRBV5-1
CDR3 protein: CASRPGEFYNEQFF
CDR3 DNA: TGCGCCAGCAGGCCAGGGGAATTTTACAATGAGCAGTTCTTC

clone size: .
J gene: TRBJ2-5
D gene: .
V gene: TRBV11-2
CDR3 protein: CGSSLSTGRETQYF
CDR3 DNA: TGTGGCAGCAGCTTAAGCACGGGAAGGGAGACCCAGTACTTC

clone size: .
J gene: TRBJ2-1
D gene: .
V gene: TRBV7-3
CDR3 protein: CASSSYSGEQFF
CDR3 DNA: TGTGCCAGCAGCTCCTACAGTGGTGAGCAGTTCTTC

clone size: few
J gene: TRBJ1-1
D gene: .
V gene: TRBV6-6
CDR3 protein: CASSYEFGWPHTEAFF
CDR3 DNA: TGTGCCAGCAGTTACGAATTCGGGTGGCCCCACACTGAAGCTTTCTTT

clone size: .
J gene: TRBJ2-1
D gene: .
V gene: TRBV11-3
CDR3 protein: CAGSSTGNEQFF
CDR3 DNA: TGTGCCGGCAGTTCGACTGGGAATGAGCAGTTCTTC

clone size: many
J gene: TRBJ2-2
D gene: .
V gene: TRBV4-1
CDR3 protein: CASSHDDGNTGELFF
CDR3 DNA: TGCGCCAGCAGCCACGATGACGGAAACACCGGGGAGCTGTTTTTT

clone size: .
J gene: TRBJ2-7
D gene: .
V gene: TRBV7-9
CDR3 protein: CASSSAYEQYF
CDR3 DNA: TGTGCCAGCAGCTCGGCTTACGAGCAGTACTTC

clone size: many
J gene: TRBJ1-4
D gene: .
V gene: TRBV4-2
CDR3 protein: CASSQGTRTRGLKLFF
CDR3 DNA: TGTGCCAGCAGCCAAGGGACCCGGACCCGGGGGCTAAAACTGTTTTTT

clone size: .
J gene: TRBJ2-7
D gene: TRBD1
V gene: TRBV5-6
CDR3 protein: CASSLDNRGLHEQYF
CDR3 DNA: TGTGCCAGCAGCCTCGATAATAGGGGGCTCCACGAGCAATACTTC

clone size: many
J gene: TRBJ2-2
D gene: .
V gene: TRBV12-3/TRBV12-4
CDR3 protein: CASSPGGELFF
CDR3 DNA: TGTGCCAGCAGTCCCGGCGGGGAGCTGTTTTTT

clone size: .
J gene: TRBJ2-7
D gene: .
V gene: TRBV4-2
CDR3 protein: CASSPRVSGVSYEQYF
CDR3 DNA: TGTGCCAGCAGCCCCCGAGTAAGCGGAGTTTCCTACGAACAGTACTTC

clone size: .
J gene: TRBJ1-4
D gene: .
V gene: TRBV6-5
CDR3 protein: CTSSHSGEKPFF
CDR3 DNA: TGTACCAGCAGTCACAGTGGTGAAAAACCGTTTTTT

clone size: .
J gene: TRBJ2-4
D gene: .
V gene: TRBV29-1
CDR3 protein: CITKSSDTRYF
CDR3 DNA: TGCATCACCAAGTCTTCGGACACTCGGTACTTC

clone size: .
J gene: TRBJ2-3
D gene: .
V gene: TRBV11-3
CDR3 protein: CTSSFGSGSTDTQYF
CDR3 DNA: TGTACCAGCAGCTTTGGGTCAGGGAGCACAGATACACAGTATTTT